This TCR beta chain was sequenced for a study of post-analysis software for immune sequencing data. The authors incorporated unique molecular identifiers into the TCR beta cDNA libraries. Starting from approximately 0.95 to 9.8 million T cells, the study yielded 460,000 or so cDNA molecules. TCRdb ran MiXCR on the PCR reads and lists one entry per CDR3 protein. The data contain approximately 730,000 distinct CDR3 sequences, 25% to 30% of them singletons. The CDR3 consists of 16 residues. After removal of 5 bases from V and 1 base from J, the junction contained 7 bases not matched to a gene. Germline CDR1 reads SGHVS; CDR2 reads FNYEAQ. This clonotype was recorded a few times. Its cognate antigen is unknown. Regarding the study as a whole: Five TRBV segments were significantly more frequent in patients than in controls. TRBV5-6, TRBV5-1 and TRBV20-1 were among these segments.

This TCR derives from a girl aged 10-17 years with multiple sclerosis. This chain joins TRBV7-6 and TRBJ2-3; 9 bases are a match to TRBD1. The sample consisted of blood. DNA of the CDR3: TGTGCCAGCAGCGCGGGGACAGGGAGGGGCACAGATACGCAGTATTTT. This codes for CASSAGTGRGTDTQYF.